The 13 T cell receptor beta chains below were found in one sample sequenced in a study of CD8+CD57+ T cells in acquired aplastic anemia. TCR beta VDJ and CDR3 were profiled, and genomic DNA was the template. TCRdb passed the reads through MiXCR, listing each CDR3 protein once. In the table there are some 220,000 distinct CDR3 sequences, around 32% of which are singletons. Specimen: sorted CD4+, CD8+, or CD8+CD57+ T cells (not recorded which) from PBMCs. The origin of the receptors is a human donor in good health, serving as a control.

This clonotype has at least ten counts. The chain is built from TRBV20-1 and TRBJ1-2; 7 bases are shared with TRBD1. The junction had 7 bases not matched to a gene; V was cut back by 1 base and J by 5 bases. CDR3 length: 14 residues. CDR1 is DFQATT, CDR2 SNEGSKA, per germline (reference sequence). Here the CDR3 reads CSARGSPTGYGYTF. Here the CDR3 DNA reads TGCAGTGCTAGAGGAAGCCCGACAGGGTATGGCTACACCTTC.

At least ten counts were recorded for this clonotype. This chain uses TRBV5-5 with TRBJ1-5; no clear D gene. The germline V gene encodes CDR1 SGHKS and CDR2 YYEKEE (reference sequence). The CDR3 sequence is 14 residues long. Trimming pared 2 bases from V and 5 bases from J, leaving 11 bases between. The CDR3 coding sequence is TGTGCCAGCAGCTTCGCAGGTGACGATCAGCCCCAGCATTTT. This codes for CASSFAGDDQPQHF. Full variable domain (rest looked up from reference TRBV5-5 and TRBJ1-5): DAGVTQSPTHLIKTRGQQVTLRCSPISGHKSVSWYQQVLGQGPQFIFQYYEKEERGRGNFPDRFSARQFPNYSSELNVNALLLGDSALYLCASSFAGDDQPQHFGDGTRLSIL.

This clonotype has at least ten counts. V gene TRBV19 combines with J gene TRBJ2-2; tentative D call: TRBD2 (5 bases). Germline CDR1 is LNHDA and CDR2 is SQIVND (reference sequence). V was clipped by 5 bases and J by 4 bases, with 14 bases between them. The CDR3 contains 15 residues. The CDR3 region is CASSAYPGVTGELFF. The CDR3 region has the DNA TGTGCCAGTAGTGCCTATCCCGGGGTCACCGGGGAGCTGTTTTTT.

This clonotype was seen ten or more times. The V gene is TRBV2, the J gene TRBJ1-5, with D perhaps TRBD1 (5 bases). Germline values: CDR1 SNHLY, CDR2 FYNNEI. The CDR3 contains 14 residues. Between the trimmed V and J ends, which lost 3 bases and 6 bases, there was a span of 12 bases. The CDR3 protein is CASSDSGGGQPQHF. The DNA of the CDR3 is TGTGCCAGCAGTGATAGCGGGGGGGGTCAGCCCCAGCATTTT.

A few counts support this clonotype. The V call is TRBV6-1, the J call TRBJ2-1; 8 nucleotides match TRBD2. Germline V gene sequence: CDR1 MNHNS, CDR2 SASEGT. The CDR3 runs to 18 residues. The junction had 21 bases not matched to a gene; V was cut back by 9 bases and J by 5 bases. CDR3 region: CARRGLSSGGRGDNEQFF. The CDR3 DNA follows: TGTGCCAGGCGGGGGTTGTCGAGCGGGGGACGCGGGGACAATGAGCAGTTCTTC.

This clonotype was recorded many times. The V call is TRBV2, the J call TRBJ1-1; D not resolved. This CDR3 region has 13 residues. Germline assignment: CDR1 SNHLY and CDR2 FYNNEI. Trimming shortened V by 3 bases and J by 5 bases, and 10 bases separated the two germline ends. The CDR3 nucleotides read TGTGCCAGCAGTGAGGAGTCCGGGACTGAAGCTTTCTTT. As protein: CASSEESGTEAFF. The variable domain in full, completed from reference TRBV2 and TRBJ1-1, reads EPEVTQTPSHQVTQMGQEVILRCVPISNHLYFYWYRQILGQKVEFLVSFYNNEISEKSEIFDDQFSVERPDGSNFTLKIRSTKLEDSAMYFCASSEESGTEAFFGQGTRLTVV.

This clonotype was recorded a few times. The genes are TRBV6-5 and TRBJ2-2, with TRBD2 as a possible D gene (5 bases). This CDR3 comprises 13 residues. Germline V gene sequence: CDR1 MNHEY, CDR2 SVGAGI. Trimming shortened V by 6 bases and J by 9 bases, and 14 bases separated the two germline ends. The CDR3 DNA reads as TGTGCCAGCAGGGACTCACGAGGCCGGGAGCTGTTTTTT. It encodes CASRDSRGRELFF.

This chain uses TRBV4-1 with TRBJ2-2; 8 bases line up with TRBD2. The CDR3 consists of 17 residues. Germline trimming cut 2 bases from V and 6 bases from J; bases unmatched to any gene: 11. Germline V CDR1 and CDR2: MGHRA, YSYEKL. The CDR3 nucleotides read TGCGCCAGCAGCCAAAGAATTGTGACTAGCGTTTCCGGGGAGCTGTTTTTT. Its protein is CASSQRIVTSVSGELFF.

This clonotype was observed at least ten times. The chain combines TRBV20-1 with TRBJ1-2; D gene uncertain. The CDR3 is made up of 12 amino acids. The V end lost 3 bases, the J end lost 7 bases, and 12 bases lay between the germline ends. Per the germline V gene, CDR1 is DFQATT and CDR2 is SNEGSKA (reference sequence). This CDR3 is CSASRPVGGYTF. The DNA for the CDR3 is TGCAGTGCTAGTCGGCCTGTAGGTGGCTACACCTTC.

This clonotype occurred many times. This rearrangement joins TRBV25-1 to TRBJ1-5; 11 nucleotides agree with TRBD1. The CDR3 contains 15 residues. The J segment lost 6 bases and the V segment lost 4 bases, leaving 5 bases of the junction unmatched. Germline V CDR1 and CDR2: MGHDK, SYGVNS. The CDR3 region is CASSGGQGAVQPQHF. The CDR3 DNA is TGTGCCAGCAGTGGAGGACAGGGGGCAGTTCAGCCCCAGCATTTT.

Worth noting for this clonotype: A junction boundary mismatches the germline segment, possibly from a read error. Here the CDR3 DNA reads TGTGCTAGCAGCTTAGACAGGGACAATGAGCAGTTCTTC. This encodes CASSLDRDNEQFF. The V call is TRBV7-7, the J call TRBJ2-1; 7 nucleotides agree with TRBD1. Germline values: CDR1 SSHAT, CDR2 FNYEAQ (reference sequence). This CDR3 is 13 amino acids long. Looking up the rest from reference TRBV7-7 and TRBJ2-1 gives the full variable domain: GAGVSQSPRYKVTKRGQDVTLRCDPISSHATLYWYQQALGQGPEFLTYFNYEAQPDKSGLPSDRFSAERPEGSISTLTIQRTEQRDSAMYRCASSLDRDNEQFFGPGTRLTVL.

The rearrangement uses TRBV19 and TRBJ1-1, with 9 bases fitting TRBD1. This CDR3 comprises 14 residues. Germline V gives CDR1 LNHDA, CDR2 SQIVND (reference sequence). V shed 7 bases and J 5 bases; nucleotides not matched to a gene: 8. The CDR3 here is CASTGTGFRTEAFF. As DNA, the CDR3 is TGTGCCAGTACCGGGACAGGGTTCCGGACTGAAGCTTTCTTT. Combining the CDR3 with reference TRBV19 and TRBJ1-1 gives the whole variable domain DGGITQSPKYLFRKEGQNVTLSCEQNLNHDAMYWYRQDPGQGLRLIYYSQIVNDFQKGDIAEGYSVSREKKESFPLTVTSAQKNPTAFYLCASTGTGFRTEAFFGQGTRLTVV.

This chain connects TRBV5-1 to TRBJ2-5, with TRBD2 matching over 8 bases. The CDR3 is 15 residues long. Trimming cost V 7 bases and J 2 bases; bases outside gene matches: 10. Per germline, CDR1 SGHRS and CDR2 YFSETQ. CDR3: CASHLGAGDQETQYF. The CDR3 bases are TGCGCCAGCCATCTAGGAGCGGGGGATCAAGAGACCCAGTACTTC.